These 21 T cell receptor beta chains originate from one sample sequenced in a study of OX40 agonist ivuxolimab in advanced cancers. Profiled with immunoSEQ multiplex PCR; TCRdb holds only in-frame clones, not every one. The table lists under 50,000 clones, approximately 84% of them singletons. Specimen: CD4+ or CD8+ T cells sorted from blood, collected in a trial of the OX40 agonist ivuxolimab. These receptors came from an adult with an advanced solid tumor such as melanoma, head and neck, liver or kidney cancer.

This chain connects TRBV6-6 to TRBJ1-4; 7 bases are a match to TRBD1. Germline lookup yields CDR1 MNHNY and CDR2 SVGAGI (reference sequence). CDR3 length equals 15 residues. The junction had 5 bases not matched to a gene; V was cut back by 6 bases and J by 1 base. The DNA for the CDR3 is TGTGCCAGCAGACCCCGACAGGGAACTAATGAAAAACTGTTTTTT. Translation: CASRPRQGTNEKLFF.

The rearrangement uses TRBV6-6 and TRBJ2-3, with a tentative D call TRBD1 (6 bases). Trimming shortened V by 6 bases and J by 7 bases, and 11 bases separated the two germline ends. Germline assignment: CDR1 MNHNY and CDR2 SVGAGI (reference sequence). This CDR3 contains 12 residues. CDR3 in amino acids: CASRLGGNTQYF. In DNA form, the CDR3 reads TGTGCCAGCAGACTAGGGGGAAATACGCAGTATTTT.

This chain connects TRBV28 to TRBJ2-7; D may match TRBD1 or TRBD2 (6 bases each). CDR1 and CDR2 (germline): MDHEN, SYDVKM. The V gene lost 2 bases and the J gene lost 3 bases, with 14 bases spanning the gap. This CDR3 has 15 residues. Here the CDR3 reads CASSLIRGPRYEQYF. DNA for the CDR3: TGTGCCAGCAGTTTAATCCGGGGGCCTCGCTACGAGCAGTACTTC.

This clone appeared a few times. DNA for the CDR3: TGTGCCAGCAGTCCCCCCTTTCGCAGGGGCTACACCTTC. It encodes CASSPPFRRGYTF. The chain recombines TRBV2 with TRBJ1-2, with D unclear. V dropped 5 bases and J dropped 8 bases, with 15 bases sitting between them. The CDR3 loop spans 13 amino acids. Germline CDR1 SNHLY, CDR2 FYNNEI.

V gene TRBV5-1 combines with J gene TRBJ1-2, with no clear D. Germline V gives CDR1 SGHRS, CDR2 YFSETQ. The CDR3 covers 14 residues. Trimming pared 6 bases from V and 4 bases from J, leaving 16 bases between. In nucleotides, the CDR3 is TGCGCCAGCAACTTACAAGGGTCCCCCTATGGCTACACCTTC. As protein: CASNLQGSPYGYTF.

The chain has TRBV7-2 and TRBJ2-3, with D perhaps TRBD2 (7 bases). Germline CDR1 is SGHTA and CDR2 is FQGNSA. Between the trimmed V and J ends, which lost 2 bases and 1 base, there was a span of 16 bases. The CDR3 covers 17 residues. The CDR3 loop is CASSLWGGPSGTDTQYF. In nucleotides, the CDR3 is TGTGCCAGCAGCTTATGGGGGGGCCCGTCTGGCACAGATACGCAGTATTTT. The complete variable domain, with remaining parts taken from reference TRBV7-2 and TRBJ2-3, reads GAGVSQSPSNKVTEKGKDVELRCDPISGHTALYWYRQSLGQGLEFLIYFQGNSAPDKSGLPSDRFSAERTGGSVSTLTIQRTQQEDSAVYLCASSLWGGPSGTDTQYFGPGTRLTVL.

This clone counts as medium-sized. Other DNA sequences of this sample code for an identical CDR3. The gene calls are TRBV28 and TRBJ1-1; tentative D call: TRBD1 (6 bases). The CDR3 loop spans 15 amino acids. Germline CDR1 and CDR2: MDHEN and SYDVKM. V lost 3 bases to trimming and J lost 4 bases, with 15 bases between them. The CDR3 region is CASSLGGRVSTEAFF. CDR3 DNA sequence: TGTGCCAGCAGTTTGGGGGGCAGGGTGAGCACTGAAGCTTTCTTT.

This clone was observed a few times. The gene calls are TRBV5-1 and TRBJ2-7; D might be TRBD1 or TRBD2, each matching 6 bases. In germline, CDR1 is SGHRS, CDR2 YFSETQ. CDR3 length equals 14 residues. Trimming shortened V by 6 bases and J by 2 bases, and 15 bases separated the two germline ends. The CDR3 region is CASNGGGGTYEQYF. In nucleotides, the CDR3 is TGCGCCAGCAACGGCGGAGGGGGGACCTACGAGCAGTACTTC. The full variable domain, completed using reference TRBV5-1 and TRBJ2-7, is KAGVTQTPRYLIKTRGQQVTLSCSPISGHRSVSWYQQTPGQGLQFLFEYFSETQRNKGNFPGRFSGRQFSNSRSEMNVSTLELGDSALYLCASNGGGGTYEQYFGPGTRLTVT.

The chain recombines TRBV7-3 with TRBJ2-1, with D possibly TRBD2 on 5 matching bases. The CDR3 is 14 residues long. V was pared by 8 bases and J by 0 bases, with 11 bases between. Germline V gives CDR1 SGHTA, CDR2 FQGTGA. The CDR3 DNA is TGTGCCAGCGCCCCTCGGGGCTCCTACAATGAGCAGTTCTTC. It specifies CASAPRGSYNEQFF. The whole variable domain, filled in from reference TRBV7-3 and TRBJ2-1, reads GAGVSQTPSNKVTEKGKYVELRCDPISGHTALYWYRQSLGQGPEFLIYFQGTGAADDSGLPNDRFFAVRPEGSVSTLKIQRTERGDSAVYLCASAPRGSYNEQFFGPGTRLTVL.

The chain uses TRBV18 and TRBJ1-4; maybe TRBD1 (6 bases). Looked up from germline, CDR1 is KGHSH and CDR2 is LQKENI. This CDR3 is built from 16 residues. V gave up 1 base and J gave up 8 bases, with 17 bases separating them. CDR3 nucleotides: TGTGCCAGCTCACCACTTATAACTGGGGACAAAGAAAAACTGTTTTTT. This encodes CASSPLITGDKEKLFF. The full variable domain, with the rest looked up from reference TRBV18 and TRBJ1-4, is NAGVMQNPRHLVRRRGQEARLRCSPMKGHSHVYWYRQLPEEGLKFMVYLQKENIIDESGMPKERFSAEFPKEGPSILRIQQVVRGDSAAYFCASSPLITGDKEKLFFGSGTQLSVL.

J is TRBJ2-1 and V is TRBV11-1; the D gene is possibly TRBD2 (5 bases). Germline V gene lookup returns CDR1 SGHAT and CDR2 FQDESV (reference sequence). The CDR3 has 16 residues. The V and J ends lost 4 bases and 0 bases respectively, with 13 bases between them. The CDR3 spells CASSYQRLSSYNEQFF. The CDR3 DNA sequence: TGTGCCAGCAGCTACCAGCGGCTGAGCTCCTACAATGAGCAGTTCTTC.

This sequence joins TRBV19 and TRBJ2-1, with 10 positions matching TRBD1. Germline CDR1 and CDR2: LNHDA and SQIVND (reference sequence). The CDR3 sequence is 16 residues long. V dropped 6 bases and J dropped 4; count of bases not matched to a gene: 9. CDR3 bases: TGTGCCAGTAGCAAGAGGGACAGGGGAATGTACAATGAGCAGTTCTTC. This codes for CASSKRDRGMYNEQFF.

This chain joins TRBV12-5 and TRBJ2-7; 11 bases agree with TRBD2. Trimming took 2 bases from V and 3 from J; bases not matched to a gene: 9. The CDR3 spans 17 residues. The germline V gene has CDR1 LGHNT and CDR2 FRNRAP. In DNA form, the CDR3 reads TGTGCTAGTGGTTTGACCTCAACTAGCGGGAGTAACTACGAGCAGTACTTC. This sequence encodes CASGLTSTSGSNYEQYF.

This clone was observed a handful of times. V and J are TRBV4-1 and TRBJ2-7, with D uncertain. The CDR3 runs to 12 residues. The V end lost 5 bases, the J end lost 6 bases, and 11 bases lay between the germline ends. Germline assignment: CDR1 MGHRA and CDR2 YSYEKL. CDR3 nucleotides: TGCGCCAGCAGCTCATACGGACGCGAGCAGTACTTC. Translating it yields CASSSYGREQYF.

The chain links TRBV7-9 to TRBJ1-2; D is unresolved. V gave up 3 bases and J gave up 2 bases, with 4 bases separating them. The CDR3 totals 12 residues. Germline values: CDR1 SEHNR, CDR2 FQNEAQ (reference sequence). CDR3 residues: CASSFGNYGYTF. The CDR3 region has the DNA TGTGCCAGCAGCTTCGGCAACTATGGCTACACCTTC.

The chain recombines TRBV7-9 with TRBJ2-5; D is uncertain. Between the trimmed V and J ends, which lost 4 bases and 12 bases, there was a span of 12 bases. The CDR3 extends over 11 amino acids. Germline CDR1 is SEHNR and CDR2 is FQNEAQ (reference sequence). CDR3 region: CASSSGPIEYF. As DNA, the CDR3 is TGTGCCAGCAGCTCTGGACCGATCGAGTACTTC.

The CDR3 is CASSSYFNPDRGYTF. Written as DNA, the CDR3 is TGTGCCAGCAGCTCGTACTTCAATCCTGACAGAGGCTACACCTTC. The genes are TRBV11-3 and TRBJ1-2; tentative D call: TRBD1 (5 bases). Trimming shortened V by 4 bases and J by 8 bases, and 20 bases separated the two germline ends. The CDR3 is 15 residues long. Germline V lookup: CDR1 SGHNT, CDR2 YENEEA. The full variable domain, in which reference TRBV11-3 and TRBJ1-2 provide the parts outside the CDR3, is EAGVVQSPRYKIIEKKQPVAFWCNPISGHNTLYWYLQNLGQGPELLIRYENEEAVDDSQLPKDRFSAERLKGVDSTLKIQPAELGDSAVYLCASSSYFNPDRGYTFGSGTRLTVV.

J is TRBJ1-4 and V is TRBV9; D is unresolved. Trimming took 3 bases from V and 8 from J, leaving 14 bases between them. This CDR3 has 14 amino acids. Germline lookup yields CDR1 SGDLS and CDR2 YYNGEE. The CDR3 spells CASSADRSAEKLFF. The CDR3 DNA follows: TGTGCCAGCAGCGCGGACCGTTCCGCCGAAAAACTGTTTTTT.

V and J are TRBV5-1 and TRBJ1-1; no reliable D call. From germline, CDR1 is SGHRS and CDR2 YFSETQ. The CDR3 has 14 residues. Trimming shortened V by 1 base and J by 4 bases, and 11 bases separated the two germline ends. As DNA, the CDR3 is TGCGCCAGCAGCTTGCTTGGGGATCGCACTGAAGCTTTCTTT. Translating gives CASSLLGDRTEAFF.

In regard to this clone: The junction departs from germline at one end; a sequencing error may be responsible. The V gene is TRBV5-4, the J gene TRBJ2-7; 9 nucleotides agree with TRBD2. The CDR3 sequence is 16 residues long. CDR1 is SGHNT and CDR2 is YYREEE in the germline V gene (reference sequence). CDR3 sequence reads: CASSQEPTSGPYEQYF. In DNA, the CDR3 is TGCGCCAGCAGCCAAGAACCGACTAGCGGTCCCTACGAGCAGTACTTC.

The chain's CDR3 is CAWSVGPGADTQYF. In nucleotides, the CDR3 is TGTGCCTGGAGTGTAGGCCCAGGCGCAGATACGCAGTATTTT. J is TRBJ2-3 and V is TRBV30; unclear D gene. The CDR3 is made up of 14 amino acids. Deletions cut 0 bases from V and 4 bases from J, with 11 bases between. Germline assignment: CDR1 GTSNPN and CDR2 SVGIG (reference sequence).